The 4 T cell receptor beta chains reported below all come from one sample, sequenced in a study of Graves' ophthalmopathy and Graves' hyperthyroidism. RNA transcripts were the template, and TCR beta CDR3 regions were amplified from them. RT-PCR in the first round used HTBI primers; a second-round multiplex PCR followed. TCRdb re-analysed the multiplex PCR reads in MiXCR, keeping a single row per CDR3 protein. The profile covers 200,000 to 250,000 distinct CDR3 sequences, with about a fifth appearing a single time and approximately 39% taken by the ten largest. Sequenced material: peripheral blood. The receptors originated from a woman in her 50s with Graves' ophthalmopathy.

V usage is TRBV28 and J usage is TRBJ2-5; D might be TRBD1 or TRBD2, each matching 5 bases. Germline V gene sequence: CDR1 MDHEN, CDR2 SYDVKM. This CDR3 is 13 amino acids long. Trimming left V 6 bases short and J 3 bases short, with 11 bases between. CDR3 residues: CASRWGMKETQYF. In DNA, the CDR3 is TGTGCCAGCAGGTGGGGGATGAAAGAGACCCAGTACTTC.

The chain carries TRBV6-5 and TRBJ1-2, with TRBD1 matching 7 bases. The CDR3 is 16 amino acids. J was trimmed by 10 bases and V by 0 bases; bases with no gene match: 14. CDR1 and CDR2 from the germline V gene are MNHEY and SVGAGI. The CDR3, as DNA: TGTGCCAGCAGTTACTCTACAATTACAGGGGTGGGGACCTACACCTTC. Its protein is CASSYSTITGVGTYTF.

This clonotype has at least ten counts. The J gene is TRBJ2-5, the V gene TRBV12-3 or TRBV12-4; 14 bases fit TRBD2. The trim removed 4 bases at V and 9 bases at J, leaving 10 bases unmatched. CDR3 length: 16 residues. The CDR3 coding sequence is TGTGCCAGCAGTTCCTTATGGACTAGCGGGGGGATGTCCCAGTACTTC. This gives the protein CASSSLWTSGGMSQYF.

This clonotype was detected ten times or more. The V call is TRBV19, the J call TRBJ2-2; 8 nucleotides align to TRBD2. The CDR3 sequence is 16 residues long. The V segment lost 6 bases and the J segment 0 bases; nucleotides outside the gene matches: 6. Per the germline V gene, CDR1 is LNHDA and CDR2 is SQIVND (reference sequence). CDR3 bases: TGTGCCAGTAGCCCCCGGACTAGCTCGAACACCGGGGAGCTGTTTTTT. Protein: CASSPRTSSNTGELFF.